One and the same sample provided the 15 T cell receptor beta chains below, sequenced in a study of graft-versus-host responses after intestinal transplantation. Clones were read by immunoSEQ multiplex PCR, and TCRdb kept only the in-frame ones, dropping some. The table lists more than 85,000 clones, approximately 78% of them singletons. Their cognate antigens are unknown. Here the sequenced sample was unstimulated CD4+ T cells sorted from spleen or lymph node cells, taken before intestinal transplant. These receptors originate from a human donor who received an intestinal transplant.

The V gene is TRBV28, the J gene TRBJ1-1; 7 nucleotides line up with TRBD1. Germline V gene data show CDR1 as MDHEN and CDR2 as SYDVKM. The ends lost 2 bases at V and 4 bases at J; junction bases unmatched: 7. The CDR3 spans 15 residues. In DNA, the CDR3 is TGTGCCAGCAGTTTACGGAGGGGGCGCGTCACTGAAGCTTTCTTT. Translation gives CASSLRRGRVTEAFF.

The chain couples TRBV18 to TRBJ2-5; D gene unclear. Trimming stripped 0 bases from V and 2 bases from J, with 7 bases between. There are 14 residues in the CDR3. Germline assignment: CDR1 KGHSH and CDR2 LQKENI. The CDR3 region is CASSPPLVQETQYF. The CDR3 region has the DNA TGTGCCAGCTCACCACCCCTAGTACAAGAGACCCAGTACTTC.

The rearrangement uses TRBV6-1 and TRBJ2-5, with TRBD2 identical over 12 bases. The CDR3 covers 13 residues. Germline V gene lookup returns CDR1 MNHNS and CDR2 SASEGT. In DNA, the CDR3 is TGTGCTACCCGACTAGCGGGGGTGGAGACCCAGTACTTC. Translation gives CATRLAGVETQYF.

CDR3 loop: CASSWDRGNLDTQYF. The CDR3 DNA reads as TGCGCCAGCAGCTGGGACAGGGGAAATCTAGATACGCAGTATTTT. The gene calls are TRBV5-1 and TRBJ2-3; 10 bases match TRBD1. Germline V gives CDR1 SGHRS, CDR2 YFSETQ. V trimming: 3 bases; J trimming: 5 bases; junction bases outside the gene matches: 6. CDR3 length: 15 amino acids.

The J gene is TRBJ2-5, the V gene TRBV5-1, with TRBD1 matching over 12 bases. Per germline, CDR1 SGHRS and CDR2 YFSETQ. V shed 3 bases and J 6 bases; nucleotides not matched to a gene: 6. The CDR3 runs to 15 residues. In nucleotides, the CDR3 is TGCGCCAGCAGCTCTGGGACAGGGGGCCTCAAGACCCAGTACTTC. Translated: CASSSGTGGLKTQYF.

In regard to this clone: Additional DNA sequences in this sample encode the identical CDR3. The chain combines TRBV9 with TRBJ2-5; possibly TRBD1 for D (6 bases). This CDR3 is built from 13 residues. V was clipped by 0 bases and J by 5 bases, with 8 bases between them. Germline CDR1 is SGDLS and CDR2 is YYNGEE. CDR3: CASSVARGETQYF. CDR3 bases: TGTGCCAGCAGCGTAGCAAGGGGGGAGACCCAGTACTTC.

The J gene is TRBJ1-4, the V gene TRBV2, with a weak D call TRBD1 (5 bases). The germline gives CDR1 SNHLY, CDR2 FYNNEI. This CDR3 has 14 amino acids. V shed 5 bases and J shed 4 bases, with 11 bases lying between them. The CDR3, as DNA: TGTGCCAGCAGTTTCCAGGGAAGTAATGAAAAACTGTTTTTT. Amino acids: CASSFQGSNEKLFF.

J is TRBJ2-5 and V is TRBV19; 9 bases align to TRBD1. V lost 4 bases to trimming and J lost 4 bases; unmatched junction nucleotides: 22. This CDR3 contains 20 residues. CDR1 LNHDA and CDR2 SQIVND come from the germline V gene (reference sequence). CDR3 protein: CASSTLGTGTRPPKLETQYF. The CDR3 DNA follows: TGTGCCAGTAGTACCCTCGGGACAGGGACTCGCCCACCCAAATTAGAGACCCAGTACTTC.

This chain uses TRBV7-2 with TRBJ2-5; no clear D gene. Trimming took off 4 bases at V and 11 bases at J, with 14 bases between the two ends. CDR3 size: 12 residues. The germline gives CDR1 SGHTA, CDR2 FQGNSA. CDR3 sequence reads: CASSSARLGQYF. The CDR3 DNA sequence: TGTGCCAGCAGCTCCGCTAGGCTTGGGCAGTACTTC.

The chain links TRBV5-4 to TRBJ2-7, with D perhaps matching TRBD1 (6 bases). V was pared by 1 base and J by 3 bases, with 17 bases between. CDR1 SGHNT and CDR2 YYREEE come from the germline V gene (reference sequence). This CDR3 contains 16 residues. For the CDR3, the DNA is TGTGCCAGCAGCTTGTATAAGGGGGTTGGGGGCTACGAGCAGTACTTC. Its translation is CASSLYKGVGGYEQYF.

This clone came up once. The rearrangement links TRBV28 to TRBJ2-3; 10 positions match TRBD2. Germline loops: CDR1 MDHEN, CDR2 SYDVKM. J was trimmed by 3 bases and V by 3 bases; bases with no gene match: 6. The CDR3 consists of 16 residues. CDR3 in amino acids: CASSFKPSGRTDTQYF. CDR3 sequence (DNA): TGTGCCAGCAGTTTTAAGCCTAGCGGGAGAACAGATACGCAGTATTTT.

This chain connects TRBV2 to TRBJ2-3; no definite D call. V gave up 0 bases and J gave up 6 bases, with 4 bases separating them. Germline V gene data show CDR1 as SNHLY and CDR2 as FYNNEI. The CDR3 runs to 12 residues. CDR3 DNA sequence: TGTGCCAGCAGTGAAGCGCAGGATACGCAGTATTTT. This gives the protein CASSEAQDTQYF.

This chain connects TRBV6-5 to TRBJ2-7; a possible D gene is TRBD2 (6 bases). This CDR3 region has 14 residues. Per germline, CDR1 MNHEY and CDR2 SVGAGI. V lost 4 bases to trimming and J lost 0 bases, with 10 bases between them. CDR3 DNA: TGTGCCAGCAGTTTGGGAGGAAGCTCCTACGAGCAGTACTTC. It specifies CASSLGGSSYEQYF.

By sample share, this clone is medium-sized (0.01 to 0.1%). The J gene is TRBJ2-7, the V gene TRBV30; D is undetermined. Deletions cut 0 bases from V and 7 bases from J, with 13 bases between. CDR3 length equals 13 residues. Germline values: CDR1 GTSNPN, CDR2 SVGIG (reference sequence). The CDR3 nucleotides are TGTGCCTGGAGTGTAAGATCTTTGGAGGAGCAGTACTTC. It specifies CAWSVRSLEEQYF.

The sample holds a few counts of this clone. The DNA of the CDR3 is TGTGCCAGCAGTCCCCCCAGGAATGACGAGCAGTACTTC. Its protein is CASSPPRNDEQYF. This rearrangement joins TRBV28 to TRBJ2-7; no clear D gene. The CDR3 sequence is 13 residues long. Germline CDR1 MDHEN, CDR2 SYDVKM. V shed 5 bases and J shed 5 bases, with 13 bases lying between them.